What follows are 30 T cell receptor beta chains derived from one specimen sequenced in a study of blood T cell repertoires in COVID-19 (TCRdb year 2020). Library preparation was by the immunoSEQ multiplex PCR assay. TCRdb re-hosts the immuneACCESS table, in-frame sequences only. Its copies lack some clones; in the studies checked, an unresolved V gene accounts for under half of them, and the cause for the rest is not known. The sample table records 70,000 to 85,000 clones; about 89% of these occur just once. Of the sample, 1.5% to 2.5% is held by the ten largest clones. The source material was peripheral blood. All receptors derive from an older woman with acute or convalescent COVID-19.

This chain uses TRBV5-1 with TRBJ1-5; D might be TRBD1 (6 bases). The germline V gene encodes CDR1 SGHRS and CDR2 YFSETQ. Deletions cut 0 bases from V and 5 bases from J, with 12 bases between. This CDR3 spans 15 amino acids. CDR3 bases: TGCGCCAGCAGCTTGGCCGGGGGGGCGTATCAGCCCCAGCATTTT. Its protein is CASSLAGGAYQPQHF.

The V and J genes are TRBV7-9 and TRBJ2-2; TRBD2 is a possible D gene (6 bases). Germline V gene lookup returns CDR1 SEHNR and CDR2 FQNEAQ (reference sequence). The CDR3 loop spans 16 amino acids. V shed 3 bases and J shed 3 bases, with 14 bases lying between them. As DNA, the CDR3 is TGTGCCAGCAGCTTGTTGGAGGGGCTCGACACCGGGGAGCTGTTTTTT. Amino acid sequence: CASSLLEGLDTGELFF.

This clone occurred once. This chain connects TRBV3-1 (or the pseudogene TRBV3-2) to TRBJ2-7; TRBD1 matches at 7 bases. The CDR3 runs 17 residues. CDR1 is LGHDT and CDR2 is YNNKEL in the germline V gene (reference sequence). The V and J ends lost 1 base and 0 bases, in that order; junction bases with no gene match: 9. The CDR3 reads CASSQALWTGLSYEQYF. CDR3 DNA: TGTGCCAGCAGCCAAGCCCTATGGACAGGACTCTCCTACGAGCAGTACTTC.

The CDR3 sequence is CASSQWARESYEQYF. The CDR3 coding sequence is TGTGCCAGCAGCCAATGGGCGAGGGAAAGCTACGAGCAGTACTTC. V gene TRBV3-1 (or the pseudogene TRBV3-2) combines with J gene TRBJ2-7, with a tentative D call TRBD2 (5 bases). The CDR3 is made up of 15 amino acids. The V and J ends lost 2 bases and 3 bases respectively, with 14 bases between them. In germline, CDR1 is LGHDT, CDR2 YNNKEL (reference sequence).

This clone was observed a handful of times. V gene TRBV4-2 combines with J gene TRBJ2-2; TRBD2 might be the D (6 bases). CDR3 length equals 15 residues. The V end lost 4 bases, the J end lost 4 bases, and 13 bases lay between the germline ends. The germline V gene encodes CDR1 LGHNA and CDR2 YNFKEQ. CDR3 residues: CASSPWRGGTGELFF. The CDR3 DNA sequence: TGTGCCAGCAGCCCCTGGCGGGGAGGCACCGGGGAGCTGTTTTTT.

CDR3 sequence (DNA): TGTGCCAGCAGCGTCTCCCAGGGGTCGGGCGAGCAGTACTTC. Residues: CASSVSQGSGEQYF. This sequence joins TRBV9 and TRBJ2-7, with D possibly TRBD1 on 6 matching bases. The germline V gene encodes CDR1 SGDLS and CDR2 YYNGEE. The germline V and J ends were trimmed by 2 bases and 6 bases, with 15 bases remaining between them. This CDR3 spans 14 amino acids.

This sequence joins TRBV4-3 and TRBJ2-5; 7 bases line up with TRBD2. The V and J ends lost 3 bases and 0 bases, in that order; junction bases with no gene match: 10. There are 17 residues in the CDR3. Germline assignment: CDR1 LGHNA and CDR2 YSLEER. CDR3 coding DNA: TGCGCCAGCAGCCAGGGTTTGGGCGGGGGATACCAAGAGACCCAGTACTTC. This translates into CASSQGLGGGYQETQYF.

The chain combines TRBV7-8 with TRBJ1-1; tentatively, D is TRBD1 (6 bases). V lost 1 base to trimming and J lost 0 bases, with 12 bases between them. This CDR3 is built from 16 residues. Germline CDR1 SGHVS, CDR2 FQNEAQ. For the CDR3, the DNA is TGTGCCAGCAGCTTAGAGGGGGGGGCCATGAACACTGAAGCTTTCTTT. It translates to CASSLEGGAMNTEAFF. The whole variable domain, remainder taken from reference TRBV7-8 and TRBJ1-1, is GAGVSQSPRYKVAKRGQDVALRCDPISGHVSLFWYQQALGQGPEFLTYFQNEAQLDKSGLPSDRFFAERPEGSVSTLKIQRTQQEDSAVYLCASSLEGGAMNTEAFFGQGTRLTVV.

In this sample, this clone turned up a few times. J is TRBJ2-5 and V is TRBV7-2; 8 bases agree with TRBD2. The junction had 2 bases not matched to a gene; V was cut back by 5 bases and J by 0 bases. Germline-derived CDR1 and CDR2 are SGHTA and FQGNSA. This CDR3 contains 14 residues. The CDR3 coding sequence is TGTGCCAGCAGCCCGGGACTAGACCAAGAGACCCAGTACTTC. Protein product: CASSPGLDQETQYF.

This chain joins TRBV7-3 and TRBJ1-6, with D possibly matching TRBD1 (5 bases). V was clipped by 4 bases and J by 5 bases, with 9 bases between them. CDR3 length equals 14 residues. Germline V gene data show CDR1 as SGHTA and CDR2 as FQGTGA. The CDR3, as DNA: TGTGCCAGCAGCTCAGGGACTGATAATTCACCCCTCCACTTT. This codes for CASSSGTDNSPLHF. Variable domain in full (rest from reference TRBV7-3 and TRBJ1-6): GAGVSQTPSNKVTEKGKYVELRCDPISGHTALYWYRQSLGQGPEFLIYFQGTGAADDSGLPNDRFFAVRPEGSVSTLKIQRTERGDSAVYLCASSSGTDNSPLHFGNGTRLTVT.

The genes are TRBV18 and TRBJ1-3; no reliable D call. Germline V gives CDR1 KGHSH, CDR2 LQKENI. The CDR3 totals 16 residues. Between the trimmed V and J ends, which lost 0 bases and 0 bases, there was a span of 9 bases. The CDR3 DNA reads TGTGCCAGCTCACCACCGGGCAGATTCTCTGGAAACACCATATATTTT. The encoded protein is CASSPPGRFSGNTIYF.

The V gene is TRBV11-3, the J gene TRBJ1-2; tentative D call: TRBD1 (5 bases). Germline V lookup: CDR1 SGHNT, CDR2 YENEEA. The CDR3 is made up of 15 amino acids. V was cut by 0 bases and J by 8 bases, with 16 bases left in between. CDR3 region: CASSLDPQGFGGYTF. CDR3 sequence (DNA): TGTGCCAGCAGCTTAGATCCCCAGGGCTTCGGGGGCTACACCTTC.

The chain employs TRBV4-3 and TRBJ2-7, with D maybe TRBD1 (6 bases). Trimming took off 4 bases at V and 3 bases at J, with 16 bases between the two ends. Germline CDR1 and CDR2: LGHNA and YSLEER. The CDR3 extends over 15 amino acids. In nucleotides, the CDR3 is TGCGCCAGCAGCCCCAGCCGGGACACTGACTACGAGCAGTACTTC. It specifies CASSPSRDTDYEQYF.

V and J are TRBV18 and TRBJ2-7; 8 bases match TRBD1. The V gene's germline CDR1 is KGHSH and CDR2 LQKENI. V shed 2 bases and J 6 bases; nucleotides not matched to a gene: 12. CDR3 size: 16 residues. The CDR3 here is CASSPIPSGTGGEQYF. The CDR3 DNA follows: TGTGCCAGCTCACCAATCCCTTCCGGGACAGGTGGCGAGCAGTACTTC. The full variable domain, completed using reference TRBV18 and TRBJ2-7, is NAGVMQNPRHLVRRRGQEARLRCSPMKGHSHVYWYRQLPEEGLKFMVYLQKENIIDESGMPKERFSAEFPKEGPSILRIQQVVRGDSAAYFCASSPIPSGTGGEQYFGPGTRLTVT.

The CDR3 sequence: CAWSPRQQGGRGYTF. CDR3 DNA sequence: TGTGCCTGGAGTCCAAGACAACAGGGCGGGCGCGGCTACACCTTC. V gene TRBV30 combines with J gene TRBJ1-2; perhaps TRBD1 as D (6 bases). The V and J ends lost 2 bases and 8 bases respectively, with 21 bases between them. This CDR3 spans 15 amino acids. In germline, CDR1 is GTSNPN, CDR2 SVGIG (reference sequence).

CDR3 sequence (DNA): TGTGCCAGCAGCTTAACAGGGGGTTATGGCTACACCTTC. Translation gives CASSLTGGYGYTF. The gene calls are TRBV7-9 and TRBJ1-2; 8 bases map to TRBD1. Germline CDR1 and CDR2: SEHNR and FQNEAQ (reference sequence). This CDR3 contains 13 residues. J was trimmed by 5 bases and V by 2 bases; bases with no gene match: 1. Complete variable domain (other parts from reference TRBV7-9 and TRBJ1-2): DTGVSQNPRHKITKRGQNVTFRCDPISEHNRLYWYRQTLGQGPEFLTYFQNEAQLEKSRLLSDRFSAERPKGSFSTLEIQRTEQGDSAMYLCASSLTGGYGYTFGSGTRLTVV.

CDR3 bases: TGTGCCAGCAGCGTCGGACAGGGGGATCAGCCCCAGCATTTT. It specifies CASSVGQGDQPQHF. This rearrangement joins TRBV9 to TRBJ1-5; 10 bases fit TRBD1. After removal of 2 bases from V and 5 bases from J, the junction contained 1 base not matched to a gene. This CDR3 spans 14 amino acids. Germline assignment: CDR1 SGDLS and CDR2 YYNGEE.

The rearrangement links TRBV5-6 to TRBJ1-6; the match to TRBD1 covers 8 bases. The CDR3 runs 18 residues. The germline CDR1 and CDR2 sequences are SGHDT and YYEEEE. With 0 bases clipped from V and 13 bases from J, the junction kept 18 bases outside the gene matches. CDR3 amino acids: CASSLGFGSGGVVTPLHF. The CDR3 nucleotides are TGTGCCAGCAGCTTGGGTTTCGGGTCAGGGGGCGTCGTGACTCCCCTCCACTTT.

The J gene is TRBJ1-4, the V gene TRBV6-5, with D tentatively TRBD1 (5 bases). Trimming took off 11 bases at V and 6 bases at J, with 16 bases between the two ends. This CDR3 is built from 13 residues. Germline CDR1 is MNHEY and CDR2 is SVGAGI. CDR3 sequence (DNA): TGTGCCGCGGGGGGTGGGTTTTATGAAAAACTGTTTTTT. Translated: CAAGGGFYEKLFF.

This chain uses TRBV9 with TRBJ2-6; 9 nucleotides match TRBD1. This CDR3 is built from 19 residues. V lost 3 bases, J lost 0 bases, and 10 bases stayed unmatched. Germline assignment: CDR1 SGDLS and CDR2 YYNGEE. The CDR3 DNA is TGTGCCAGCAGCGCGCCACAGGGGGCGGCCTACTCTGGGGCCAACGTCCTGACTTTC. It specifies CASSAPQGAAYSGANVLTF.

This sequence joins TRBV27 and TRBJ2-1; TRBD1 is a possible D gene (7 bases). Germline V gene sequence: CDR1 MNHEY, CDR2 SMNVEV (reference sequence). The length of the CDR3 is 19 residues. V lost 5 bases, J lost 5 bases, and 28 bases lay in between. The CDR3 DNA reads TGTGCCAGCAGTGGAGGGACAGCTTCGTTGGACTACTATAACAATGAGCAGTTCTTC. Protein product: CASSGGTASLDYYNNEQFF.

CDR3 sequence (DNA): TGTGCCAGCAGCTTGAATATCGGGACAGGTGAAGCTTTCTTT. This encodes CASSLNIGTGEAFF. This chain joins TRBV5-5 and TRBJ1-1; the match to TRBD1 covers 8 bases. Germline CDR1 SGHKS, CDR2 YYEKEE (reference sequence). CDR3 length equals 14 residues. V was clipped by 1 base and J by 7 bases; unmatched bases: 6.

The genes are TRBV4-3 and TRBJ2-4, with 11 bases lining up with TRBD1. Losses at the gene ends were 4 bases for V and 13 bases for J; bases not matched to a gene: 6. The V gene's germline CDR1 is LGHNA and CDR2 YSLEER. The CDR3 extends over 13 amino acids. CDR3 sequence (DNA): TGCGCCAGCAGCCTCACGGACAGGGGGCTCCAGTACTTC. Translated, it gives CASSLTDRGLQYF.

The chain couples TRBV5-6 to TRBJ1-1; 8 nucleotides match TRBD1. V was pared by 5 bases and J by 4 bases, with 4 bases of the junction left unmatched. The CDR3 is 13 residues long. Germline CDR1 SGHDT, CDR2 YYEEEE. The CDR3 nucleotides are TGTGCCAGCAGATCAACAGGGGGCACTGAAGCTTTCTTT. Encoded protein: CASRSTGGTEAFF.

This clone was recorded only once. The chain joins TRBV11-2 to TRBJ2-3; TRBD2 matches at 8 bases. V trimming: 10 bases; J trimming: 3 bases; junction bases outside the gene matches: 6. Germline V gene sequence: CDR1 SGHAT, CDR2 FQNNGV. The CDR3 has 13 residues. Here the CDR3 reads CATEREPTDTQYF. Written as DNA, the CDR3 is TGTGCCACCGAGCGGGAGCCGACAGATACGCAGTATTTT.

The chain uses TRBV29-1 and TRBJ2-7, with no clear D. Germline V gene data show CDR1 as SQVTM and CDR2 as ANQGSEA. The CDR3 extends over 15 amino acids. V was cut by 0 bases and J by 1 base, with 13 bases left in between. The CDR3 here is CSVEDFPGPSYEQYF. The CDR3, as DNA: TGCAGCGTTGAAGACTTTCCGGGTCCGTCCTACGAGCAGTACTTC.

The rearrangement links TRBV7-9 to TRBJ1-4; TRBD1 matches at 9 bases. This CDR3 region has 15 residues. CDR1 is SEHNR and CDR2 is FQNEAQ in the germline V gene (reference sequence). J was trimmed by 7 bases and V by 4 bases; bases with no gene match: 7. The CDR3 region is CASSWARQGGEKLFF. The CDR3 nucleotides read TGTGCCAGCAGCTGGGCCAGACAGGGGGGTGAAAAACTGTTTTTT.

This sequence joins TRBV19 and TRBJ2-7, with TRBD2 identical over 8 bases. Trimming cost V 3 bases and J 0 bases; bases outside gene matches: 4. This CDR3 is built from 15 residues. In germline, CDR1 is LNHDA, CDR2 SQIVND (reference sequence). This chain's CDR3 is CASSMMRGASYEQYF. CDR3 coding DNA: TGTGCCAGTAGTATGATGCGGGGGGCCTCCTACGAGCAGTACTTC.

This clone was detected a few times. V usage is TRBV29-1 and J usage is TRBJ2-2, with D possibly being TRBD2 (5 bases). Trimming took off 5 bases at V and 4 bases at J, with 11 bases between the two ends. This CDR3 has 13 amino acids. Germline V CDR1 and CDR2: SQVTM, ANQGSEA. The CDR3 loop reads CSVQVRGTGELFF. CDR3 nucleotides: TGCAGCGTTCAAGTTCGGGGCACCGGGGAGCTGTTTTTT.

This clone was detected only a few times. The chain joins TRBV15 to TRBJ1-4; D ambiguous. The CDR3 length is 16 residues. V dropped 0 bases and J dropped 8 bases, with 16 bases sitting between them. Germline V lookup: CDR1 LNHNV, CDR2 YYDKDF (reference sequence). The CDR3 reads CATSRDPAGNREKLFF. As DNA, the CDR3 is TGTGCCACCAGCAGAGATCCTGCAGGAAATCGGGAAAAACTGTTTTTT.